The clone carrying this TCR beta chain occurred once. Sequencing used immunoSEQ multiplex PCR; TCRdb keeps in-frame clones, though not all of them. This table has about 64,000 clones, roughly 90% appearing once. The sample originates from a study of OX40 agonist ivuxolimab in advanced cancers. For the study at large: Partial responses occurred in Three dose-escalation patients, one with hepatocellular carcinoma and two with cutaneous melanoma.

The germline V gene encodes CDR1 SGHDT and CDR2 YYEEEE. Trimming took 3 bases from V and 5 from J, leaving 8 bases between them. This CDR3 comprises 12 residues. This material consisted of CD4+ or CD8+ T cells sorted from blood, taken in a trial of the OX40 agonist ivuxolimab. The chain uses TRBV5-6 and TRBJ2-5, with D hard to call. The clonotype was recovered from an adult with an advanced solid tumor such as melanoma, head and neck, liver or kidney cancer. For the CDR3, the DNA is TGTGCCAGCAGCTCGACCCGGGAGACCCAGTACTTC. Protein: CASSSTRETQYF. The full variable domain, in which reference TRBV5-6 and TRBJ2-5 provide the parts outside the CDR3, is DAGVTQSPTHLIKTRGQQVTLRCSPKSGHDTVSWYQQALGQGPQFIFQYYEEEERQRGNFPDRFSGHQFPNYSSELNVNALLLGDSALYLCASSSTRETQYFGPGTRLLVL.